This T cell receptor (beta chain) was sequenced in a study of OX40 agonist ivuxolimab in advanced cancers. Regarding the complete study: Ivuxolimab was a fully human IgG2 agonistic monoclonal antibody targeting the costimulatory receptor OX40 (CD134). In the dose-escalation cohort, roughly 80% of patients were male, and the mean age was approximately 55 years, with a range of about 20 to 90. Three dose-escalation patients achieved partial responses, one with hepatocellular carcinoma and two with cutaneous melanoma. Among the roughly 50 dose-escalation patients, around 19 had hepatocellular carcinoma, about 15 melanoma, 9 renal cell carcinoma and 9 head and neck cancer. Intravenous ivuxolimab was administered to patients every 2 weeks at six dose levels: 0.01, 0.1, 0.3, 1.5, 3 and 10 mg/kg. Patients were allowed to have had prior anti-PD-1, anti-PD-L1 or anti-CTLA-4 therapy, and 30% to 40% of the dose-escalation patients had previously received checkpoint inhibitors. The purpose of peripheral TCRbeta sequencing was to test whether ivuxolimab changed TCR sequence diversity and led to clonal T-cell expansion. The paper reports the monotherapy dose-escalation portion (N = 52 patients) of the phase I ivuxolimab trial. Overall results and qualifications from the work: After ivuxolimab, expanded clones were on average more numerous among CD8+ T cells than among CD4+ T cells. In the 0.1-3.0 mg/kg groups, partial responders had among the lowest normalized peripheral clonal expansion, particularly in CD8+ T cells. Antigen specificity was not determined for the clonally expanded peripheral T cells. Low levels of normalized T-cell clonal expansion were also seen in some patients who did not respond. At doses from 0.1 to 3.0 mg/kg, clonal expansion was seen in both CD4+ and CD8+ blood T cells between baseline and week 6.

Turning to this clone: The specificity of this receptor is unknown. At one end the junction does not follow the germline gene, possibly because of a read error. The identical CDR3 is also encoded by other nucleotide sequences in the sample.

Per the germline V gene, SGHDN is the CDR1 and FVKESK is the CDR2. The CDR3 covers 12 residues, taking in both the cysteine and the phenylalanine. The kept DNA is CDR3 alone, 36 bases in frame from the first base. Genomic DNA was extracted from sorted cells for sequencing of the TCRbeta CDR3 region. The immunoSEQ Assay was used to sequence the TCRbeta CDR3 regions. The table was pulled from immuneACCESS by TCRdb, which kept in-frame rearrangements only. Such tables lose some clones; where checked, under half of the loss comes from unresolved V genes, and the rest has no known cause. Recorded for this sample are some 100,000 clones; about 85% of them occurred a single time. About 1.1% of the sample goes to the ten largest clones. The trial excluded patients who had a history of autoimmune disease or who were on systemic immunosuppression. Peripheral blood for TCR sequencing was collected from all dose cohorts at baseline, on cycle 4 day 1, and on cycle 7 day 1. Samples came from an open-label, multicenter, first-in-human phase I dose-escalation trial of ivuxolimab. Adults with locally advanced or metastatic head and neck squamous cell, hepatocellular, melanoma or renal cell carcinoma were enrolled in the trial. Before TCR sequencing, CD4+ T cells and CD8+ T cells from peripheral blood were sorted into separate populations.

The sample here was CD4+ or CD8+ T cells sorted from blood, taken in a trial of the OX40 agonist ivuxolimab. The clonotype comes from an adult with an advanced solid tumor such as melanoma, head and neck, liver or kidney cancer. This chain joins TRBV14 to TRBJ1-2, and perhaps TRBD1 as D gene, on 5 matching bases. The nucleotides are TGTGCCATTTCGACAGCAAACTATGGCTACACCTTT. Its amino acids are CAISTANYGYTF.